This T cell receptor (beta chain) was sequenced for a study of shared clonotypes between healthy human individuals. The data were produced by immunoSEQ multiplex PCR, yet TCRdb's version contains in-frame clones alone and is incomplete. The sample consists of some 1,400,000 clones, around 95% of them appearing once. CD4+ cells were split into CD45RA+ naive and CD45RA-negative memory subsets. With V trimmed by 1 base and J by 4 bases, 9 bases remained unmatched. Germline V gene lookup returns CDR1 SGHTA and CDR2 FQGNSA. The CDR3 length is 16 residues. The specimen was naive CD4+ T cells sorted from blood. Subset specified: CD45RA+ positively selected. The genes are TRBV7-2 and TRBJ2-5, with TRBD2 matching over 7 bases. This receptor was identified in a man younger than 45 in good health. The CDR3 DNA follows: TGTGCCAGCAGCTTAGACCCCCTTGCGGGAGTAGAGACCCAGTACTTC. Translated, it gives CASSLDPLAGVETQYF.